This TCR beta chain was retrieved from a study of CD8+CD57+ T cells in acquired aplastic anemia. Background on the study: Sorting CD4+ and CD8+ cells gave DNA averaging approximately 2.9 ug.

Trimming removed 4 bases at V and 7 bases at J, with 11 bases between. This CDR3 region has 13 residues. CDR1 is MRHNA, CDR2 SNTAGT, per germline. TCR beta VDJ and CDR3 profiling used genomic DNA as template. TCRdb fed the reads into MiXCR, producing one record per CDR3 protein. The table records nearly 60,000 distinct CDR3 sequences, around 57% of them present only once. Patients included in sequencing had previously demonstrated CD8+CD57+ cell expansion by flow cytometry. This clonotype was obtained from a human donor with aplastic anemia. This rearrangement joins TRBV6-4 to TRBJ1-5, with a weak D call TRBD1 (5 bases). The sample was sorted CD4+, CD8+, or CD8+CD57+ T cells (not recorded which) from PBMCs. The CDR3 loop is CASSGGDGQPQHF. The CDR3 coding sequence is TGTGCCAGCAGTGGAGGGGATGGACAGCCCCAGCATTTT.